In this sample, the clone carrying this TCR beta chain turned up many times. The target antigen is unknown. The data derive from a study of T cells in Graves' hyperthyroidism and ophthalmopathy. The overall study: Peripheral blood was acquired at first diagnosis, ahead of any therapy whatsoever.

Study-wide findings and caveats: Onset of ophthalmopathy came a median approximately 6.8 months after the model predicted it.

Amplified TCR beta CDR3 regions came from RNA transcripts. The TCR CDR3 was amplified in a first-round RT-PCR using the HTBI primer set. TCRdb called the multiplex PCR reads again in MiXCR, with one record for every CDR3 protein. This sample carries about 350,000 distinct CDR3 sequences, 14% of them seen once, and the ten largest clones take about 22%. Sequenced sample: blood. The TCR originated in a woman in her 30s with Graves' hyperthyroidism.

The CDR3 DNA is TGTGCCAGCAGCAACATTAGTCAGCCCCAGCATTTT. As protein: CASSNISQPQHF. The chain combines TRBV6-8 with TRBJ1-5; no definite D call. V shed 6 bases and J shed 6 bases, with 9 bases lying between them. The CDR3 has 12 residues. CDR1 is MNHGY and CDR2 is SAAAGT in the germline V gene.